This record looks at one T cell receptor (beta chain) sequence and its context. Clones were sequenced by immunoSEQ multiplex PCR, and TCRdb holds only the in-frame ones, with some missing. The repertoire consists of about 2.4 million clones, with around nine tenths occurring once and the leading ten covering over 0.12%. The entry originates in a study of shared clonotypes between healthy human individuals. Germline loops: CDR1 MNHNS, CDR2 SASEGT. J lost 6 bases, V lost 6 bases, and 2 bases had no gene match. The CDR3 has 13 residues. The sample taken for sequencing was naive CD4+ T cells sorted from blood. Subset here: CD45RA+ positively selected. This clonotype was obtained from a young man in good health. The V and J genes are TRBV6-1 and TRBJ1-6, with TRBD1 matching over 7 bases. CDR3 DNA sequence: TGTGCCAGCAGGGGGACAGCTAATTCACCCCTCCACTTT. This sequence encodes CASRGTANSPLHF.